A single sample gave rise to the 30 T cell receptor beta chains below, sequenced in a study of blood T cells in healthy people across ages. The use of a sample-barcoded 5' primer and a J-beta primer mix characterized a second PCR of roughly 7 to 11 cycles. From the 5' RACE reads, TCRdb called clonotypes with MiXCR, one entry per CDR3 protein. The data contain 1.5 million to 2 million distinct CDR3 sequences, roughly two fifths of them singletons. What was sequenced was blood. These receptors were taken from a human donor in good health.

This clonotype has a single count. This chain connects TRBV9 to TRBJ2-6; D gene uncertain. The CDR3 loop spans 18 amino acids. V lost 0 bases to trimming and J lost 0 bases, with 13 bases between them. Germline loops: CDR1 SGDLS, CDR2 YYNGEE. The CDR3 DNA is TGTGCCAGCAGCGTAGTCGAGTTTTTGAGCTCTGGGGCCAACGTCCTGACTTTC. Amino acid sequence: CASSVVEFLSSGANVLTF.

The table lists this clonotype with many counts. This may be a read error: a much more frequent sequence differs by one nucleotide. DNA of the CDR3: TGTGCCAGCAGTTATTCAACTCGAAATGAGCAGTTCTTC. This codes for CASSYSTRNEQFF. The chain joins TRBV6-2 or TRBV6-3 to TRBJ2-1; D is unresolved. Germline V gives CDR1 MNHEY, CDR2 SVGEGT. The V end was cut by 3 bases, the J end by 7 bases, with 10 bases between. CDR3 size: 13 residues.

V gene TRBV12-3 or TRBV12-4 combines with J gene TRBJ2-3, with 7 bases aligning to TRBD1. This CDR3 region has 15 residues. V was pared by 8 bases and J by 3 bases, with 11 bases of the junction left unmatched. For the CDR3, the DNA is TGTGCCAGCGAATACATGGCAGGGGGTACAGATACGCAGTATTTT. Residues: CASEYMAGGTDTQYF.

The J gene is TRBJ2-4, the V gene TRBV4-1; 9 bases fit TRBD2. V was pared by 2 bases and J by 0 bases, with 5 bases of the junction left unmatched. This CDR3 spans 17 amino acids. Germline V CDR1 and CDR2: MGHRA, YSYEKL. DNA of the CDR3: TGCGCCAGCAGCCAAATCGGTAGCGGGGGAGCCAAAAACATTCAGTACTTC. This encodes CASSQIGSGGAKNIQYF.

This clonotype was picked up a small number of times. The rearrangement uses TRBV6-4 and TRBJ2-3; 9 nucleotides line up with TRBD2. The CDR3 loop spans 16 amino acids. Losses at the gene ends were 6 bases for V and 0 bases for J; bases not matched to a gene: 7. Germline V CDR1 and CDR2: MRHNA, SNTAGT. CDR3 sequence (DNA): TGTGCCAGCAGGGAGGTAGCGGGGGAGAGCACAGATACGCAGTATTTT. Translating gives CASREVAGESTDTQYF.

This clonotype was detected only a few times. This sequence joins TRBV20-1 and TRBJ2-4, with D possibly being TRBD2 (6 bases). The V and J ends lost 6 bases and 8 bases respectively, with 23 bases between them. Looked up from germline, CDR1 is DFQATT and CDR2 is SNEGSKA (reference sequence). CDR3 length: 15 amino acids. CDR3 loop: CSAERSREEGYIQYF. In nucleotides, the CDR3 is TGCAGTGCAGAGCGCTCAAGGGAGGAGGGCTACATTCAGTACTTC.

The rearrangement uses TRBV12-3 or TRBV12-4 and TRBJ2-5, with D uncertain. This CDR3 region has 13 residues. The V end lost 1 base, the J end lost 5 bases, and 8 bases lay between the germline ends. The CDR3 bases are TGTGCCAGCAGTTTAGTGAGCGATGAGACCCAGTACTTC. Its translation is CASSLVSDETQYF.

For the CDR3, the DNA is TGTGCCAGCAGCTTCGGACAGACTCGCTATGGCTACACCTTC. Its translation is CASSFGQTRYGYTF. The V call is TRBV7-2, the J call TRBJ1-2; D might be TRBD1 (6 bases). The CDR3 sequence is 14 residues long. The V end was cut by 3 bases, the J end by 4 bases, with 12 bases between. The germline V gene has CDR1 SGHTA and CDR2 FQGNSA.

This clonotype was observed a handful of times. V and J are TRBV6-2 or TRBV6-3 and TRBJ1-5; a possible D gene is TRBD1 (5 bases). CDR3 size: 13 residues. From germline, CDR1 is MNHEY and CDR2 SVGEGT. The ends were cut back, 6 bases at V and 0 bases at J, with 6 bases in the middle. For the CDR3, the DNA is TGTGCCAGCAGGAGGGGTAGCAATCAGCCCCAGCATTTT. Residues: CASRRGSNQPQHF.

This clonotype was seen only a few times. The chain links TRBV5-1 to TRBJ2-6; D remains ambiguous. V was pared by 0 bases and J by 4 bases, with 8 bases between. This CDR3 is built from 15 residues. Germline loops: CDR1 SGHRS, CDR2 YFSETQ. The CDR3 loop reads CASSLADGGANVLTF. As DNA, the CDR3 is TGCGCCAGCAGCTTGGCCGACGGAGGGGCCAACGTCCTGACTTTC.

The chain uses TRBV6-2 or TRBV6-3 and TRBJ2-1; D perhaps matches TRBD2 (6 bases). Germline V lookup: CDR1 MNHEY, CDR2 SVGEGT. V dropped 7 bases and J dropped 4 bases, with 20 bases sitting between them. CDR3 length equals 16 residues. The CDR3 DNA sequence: TGTGCCAGCACCCTCGAACGGCGGGGCGGGTACAATGAGCAGTTCTTC. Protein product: CASTLERRGGYNEQFF.

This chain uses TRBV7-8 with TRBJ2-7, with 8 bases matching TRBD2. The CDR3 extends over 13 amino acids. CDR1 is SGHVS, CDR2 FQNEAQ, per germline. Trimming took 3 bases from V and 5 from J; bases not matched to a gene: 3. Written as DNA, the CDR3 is TGTGCCAGCAGCTTCGGGGGGGCCCACGAGCAGTACTTC. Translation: CASSFGGAHEQYF.

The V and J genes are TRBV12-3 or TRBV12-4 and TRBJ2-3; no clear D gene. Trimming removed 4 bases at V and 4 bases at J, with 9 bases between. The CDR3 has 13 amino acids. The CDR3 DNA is TGTGCCAGCAGTTCTACCTATTCAGATACGCAGTATTTT. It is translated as CASSSTYSDTQYF.

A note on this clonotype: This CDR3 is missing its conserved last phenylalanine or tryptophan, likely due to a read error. CDR3 in DNA: TGTGCCAGCAGCCAACCAGGGACAGGGGAACGGGGCTACACCGTC. Amino acid sequence: CASSQPGTGERGYTV. The chain couples TRBV4-2 to TRBJ1-2, with TRBD1 matching 10 bases. CDR3 length: 15 residues. J lost 8 bases, V lost 2 bases, and 8 bases had no gene match. Germline V gene lookup returns CDR1 LGHNA and CDR2 YNFKEQ.

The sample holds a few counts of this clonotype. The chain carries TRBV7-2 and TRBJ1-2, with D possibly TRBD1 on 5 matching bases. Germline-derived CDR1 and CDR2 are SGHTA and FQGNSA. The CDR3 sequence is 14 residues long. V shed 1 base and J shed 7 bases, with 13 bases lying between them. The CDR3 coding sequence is TGTGCCAGCAGCTTAGGAGGGGACCCAAGTGGCTACACCTTC. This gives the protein CASSLGGDPSGYTF. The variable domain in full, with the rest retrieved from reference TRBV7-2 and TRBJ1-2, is GAGVSQSPSNKVTEKGKDVELRCDPISGHTALYWYRQSLGQGLEFLIYFQGNSAPDKSGLPSDRFSAERTGGSVSTLTIQRTQQEDSAVYLCASSLGGDPSGYTFGSGTRLTVV.

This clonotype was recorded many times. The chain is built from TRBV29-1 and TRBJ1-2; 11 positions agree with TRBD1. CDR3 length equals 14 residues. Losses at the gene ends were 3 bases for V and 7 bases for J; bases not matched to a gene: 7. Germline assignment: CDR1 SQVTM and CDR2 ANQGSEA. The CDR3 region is CSVDPSGQGVGYTF. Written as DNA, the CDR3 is TGCAGCGTTGACCCGTCGGGACAGGGGGTTGGCTACACCTTC.

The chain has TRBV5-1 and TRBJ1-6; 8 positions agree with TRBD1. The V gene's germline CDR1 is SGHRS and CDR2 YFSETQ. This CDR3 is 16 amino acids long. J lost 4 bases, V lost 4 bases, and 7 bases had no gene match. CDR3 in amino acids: CASSLGQGLYNSPLHF. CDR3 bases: TGCGCCAGCAGCCTAGGACAGGGATTGTATAATTCACCCCTCCACTTT.

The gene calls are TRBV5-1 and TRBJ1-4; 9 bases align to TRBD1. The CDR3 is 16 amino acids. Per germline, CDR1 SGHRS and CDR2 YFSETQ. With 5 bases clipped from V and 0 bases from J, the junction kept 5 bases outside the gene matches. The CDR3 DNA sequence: TGCGCCAGCAGACCCTACAGGGGGCCAACTAATGAAAAACTGTTTTTT. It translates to CASRPYRGPTNEKLFF.

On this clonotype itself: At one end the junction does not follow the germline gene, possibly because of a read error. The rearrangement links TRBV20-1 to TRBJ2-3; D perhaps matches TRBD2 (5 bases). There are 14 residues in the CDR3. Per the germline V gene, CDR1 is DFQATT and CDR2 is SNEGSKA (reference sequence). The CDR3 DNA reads TGCAGTACTAGACCCGAACTATTTTCAGATACGCAGTATTTT. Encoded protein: CSTRPELFSDTQYF.

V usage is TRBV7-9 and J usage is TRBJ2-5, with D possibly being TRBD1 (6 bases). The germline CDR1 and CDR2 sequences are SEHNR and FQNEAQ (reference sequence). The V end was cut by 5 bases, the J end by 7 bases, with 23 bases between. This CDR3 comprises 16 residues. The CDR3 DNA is TGTGCCAGCAGCCTAAACAGGGTTGGCAGAGACGTGACCCAGTACTTC. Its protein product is CASSLNRVGRDVTQYF.

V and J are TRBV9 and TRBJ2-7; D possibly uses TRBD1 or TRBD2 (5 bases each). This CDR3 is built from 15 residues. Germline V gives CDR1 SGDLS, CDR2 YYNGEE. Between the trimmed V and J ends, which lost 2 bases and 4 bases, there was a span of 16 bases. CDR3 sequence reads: CASSVEAEWGYEQYF. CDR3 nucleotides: TGTGCCAGCAGCGTCGAGGCAGAATGGGGGTACGAGCAGTACTTC.

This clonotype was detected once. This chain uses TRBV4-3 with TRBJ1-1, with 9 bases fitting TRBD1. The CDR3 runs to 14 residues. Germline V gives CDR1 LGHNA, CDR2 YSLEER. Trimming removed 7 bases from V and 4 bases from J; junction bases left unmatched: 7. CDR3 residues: CASTSQGASTEAFF. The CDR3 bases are TGCGCCAGCACGTCACAGGGGGCGAGCACTGAAGCTTTCTTT.

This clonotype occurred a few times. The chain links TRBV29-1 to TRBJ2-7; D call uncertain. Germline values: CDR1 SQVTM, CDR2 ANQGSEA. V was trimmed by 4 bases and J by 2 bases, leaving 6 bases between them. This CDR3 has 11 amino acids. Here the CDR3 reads CSVGTPYEQYF. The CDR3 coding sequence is TGCAGCGTTGGGACCCCCTACGAGCAGTACTTC.

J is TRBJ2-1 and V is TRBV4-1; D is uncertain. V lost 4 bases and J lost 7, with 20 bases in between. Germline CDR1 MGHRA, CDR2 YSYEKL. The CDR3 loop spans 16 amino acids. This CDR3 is CASSLRLATEVNEQFF. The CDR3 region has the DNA TGCGCCAGCAGCCTCCGACTTGCCACGGAAGTTAATGAGCAGTTCTTC.

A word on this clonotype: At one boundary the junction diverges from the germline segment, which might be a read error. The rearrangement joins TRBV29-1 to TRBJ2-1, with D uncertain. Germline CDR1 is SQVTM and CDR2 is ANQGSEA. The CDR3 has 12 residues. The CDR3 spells CSVGQAYNEQCF. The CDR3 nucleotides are TGCAGCGTTGGTCAGGCCTACAATGAGCAGTGCTTC.

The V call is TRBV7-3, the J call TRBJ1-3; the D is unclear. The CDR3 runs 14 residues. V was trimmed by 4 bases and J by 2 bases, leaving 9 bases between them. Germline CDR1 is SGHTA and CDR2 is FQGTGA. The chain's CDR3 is CASSSPPPGNTIYF. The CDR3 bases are TGTGCCAGCAGCTCCCCTCCGCCTGGAAACACCATATATTTT.

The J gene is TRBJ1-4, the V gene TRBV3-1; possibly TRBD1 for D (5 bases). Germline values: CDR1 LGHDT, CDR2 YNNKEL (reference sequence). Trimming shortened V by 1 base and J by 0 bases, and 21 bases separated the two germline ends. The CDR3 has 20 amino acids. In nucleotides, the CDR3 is TGTGCCAGCAGCCAAGCTAGGCCCGGGGGGACCCCGTCAACTAATGAAAAACTGTTTTTT. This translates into CASSQARPGGTPSTNEKLFF. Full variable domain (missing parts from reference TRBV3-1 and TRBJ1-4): DTAVSQTPKYLVTQMGNDKSIKCEQNLGHDTMYWYKQDSKKFLKIMFSYNNKELIINETVPNRFSPKSPDKAHLNLHINSLELGDSAVYFCASSQARPGGTPSTNEKLFFGSGTQLSVL.

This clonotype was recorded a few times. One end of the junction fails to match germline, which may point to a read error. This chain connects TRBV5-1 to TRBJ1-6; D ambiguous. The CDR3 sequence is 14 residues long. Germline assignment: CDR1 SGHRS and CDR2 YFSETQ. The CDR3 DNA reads TGTGCCAGCAGTTTAGAAGCCTATAATTCACCCCTCCACTTT. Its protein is CASSLEAYNSPLHF. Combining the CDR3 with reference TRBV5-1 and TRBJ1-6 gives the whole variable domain KAGVTQTPRYLIKTRGQQVTLSCSPISGHRSVSWYQQTPGQGLQFLFEYFSETQRNKGNFPGRFSGRQFSNSRSEMNVSTLELGDSALYLCASSLEAYNSPLHFGNGTRLTVT.

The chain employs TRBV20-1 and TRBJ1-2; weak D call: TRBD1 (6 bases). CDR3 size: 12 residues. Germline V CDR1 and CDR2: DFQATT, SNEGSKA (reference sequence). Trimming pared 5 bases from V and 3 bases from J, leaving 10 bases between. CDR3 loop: CSAEQGYYGYTF. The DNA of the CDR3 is TGCAGTGCTGAACAGGGATACTATGGCTACACCTTC.

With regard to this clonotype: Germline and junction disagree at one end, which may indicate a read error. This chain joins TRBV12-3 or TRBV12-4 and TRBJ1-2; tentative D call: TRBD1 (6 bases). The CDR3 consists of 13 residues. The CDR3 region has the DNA TGTGCCAGCAGGGACAGCCAAAACTGTGGCTACACCTTC. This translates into CASRDSQNCGYTF.